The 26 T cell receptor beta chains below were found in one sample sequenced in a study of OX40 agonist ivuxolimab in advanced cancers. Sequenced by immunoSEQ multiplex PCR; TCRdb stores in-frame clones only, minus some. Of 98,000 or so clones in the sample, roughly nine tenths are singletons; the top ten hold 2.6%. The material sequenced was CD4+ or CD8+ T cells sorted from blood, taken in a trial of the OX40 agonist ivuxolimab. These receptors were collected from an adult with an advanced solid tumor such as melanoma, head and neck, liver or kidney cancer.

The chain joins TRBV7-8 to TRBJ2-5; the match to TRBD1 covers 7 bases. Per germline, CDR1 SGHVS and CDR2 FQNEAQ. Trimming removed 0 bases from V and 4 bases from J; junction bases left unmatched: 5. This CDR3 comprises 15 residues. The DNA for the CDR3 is TGTGCCAGCAGCTTAGCCACAGGGGCTCGAGAGACCCAGTACTTC. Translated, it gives CASSLATGARETQYF.

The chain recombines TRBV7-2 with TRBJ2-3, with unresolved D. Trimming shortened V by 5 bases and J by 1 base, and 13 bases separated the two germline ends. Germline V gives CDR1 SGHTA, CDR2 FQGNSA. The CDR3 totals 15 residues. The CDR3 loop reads CASSPAWVRTDTQYF. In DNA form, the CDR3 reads TGTGCCAGCAGCCCGGCTTGGGTCCGCACAGATACGCAGTATTTT. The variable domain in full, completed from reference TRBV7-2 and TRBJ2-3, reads GAGVSQSPSNKVTEKGKDVELRCDPISGHTALYWYRQSLGQGLEFLIYFQGNSAPDKSGLPSDRFSAERTGGSVSTLTIQRTQQEDSAVYLCASSPAWVRTDTQYFGPGTRLTVL.

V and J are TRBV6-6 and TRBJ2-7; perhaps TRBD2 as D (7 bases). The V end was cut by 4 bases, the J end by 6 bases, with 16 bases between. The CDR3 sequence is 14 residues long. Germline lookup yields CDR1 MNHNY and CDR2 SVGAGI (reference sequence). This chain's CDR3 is CASSSPAGAGEQYF. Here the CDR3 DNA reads TGTGCCAGCAGTTCCCCCGCGGGGGCGGGCGAGCAGTACTTC.

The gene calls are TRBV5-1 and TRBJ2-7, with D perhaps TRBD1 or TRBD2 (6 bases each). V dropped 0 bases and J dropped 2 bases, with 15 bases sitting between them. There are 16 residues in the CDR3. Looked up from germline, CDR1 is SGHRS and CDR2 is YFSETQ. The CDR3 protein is CASSLGQGGWAYEQYF. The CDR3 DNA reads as TGCGCCAGCAGCTTGGGGCAAGGGGGGTGGGCCTACGAGCAGTACTTC.

The CDR3 region is CAWSLQAGVGNQPQHF. The CDR3 nucleotides are TGTGCCTGGAGTCTTCAAGCGGGGGTGGGCAATCAGCCCCAGCATTTT. This chain joins TRBV30 and TRBJ1-5, with D possibly matching TRBD1 (5 bases). CDR1 is GTSNPN and CDR2 is SVGIG in the germline V gene (reference sequence). The CDR3 extends over 16 amino acids. The V end lost 2 bases, the J end lost 2 bases, and 16 bases lay between the germline ends.

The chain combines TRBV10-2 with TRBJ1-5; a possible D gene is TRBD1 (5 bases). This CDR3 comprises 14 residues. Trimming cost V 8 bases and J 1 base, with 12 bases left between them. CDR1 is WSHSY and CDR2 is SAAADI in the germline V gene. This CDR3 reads CASAGEGSNQPQHF. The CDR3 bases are TGCGCCAGCGCTGGGGAGGGGAGCAATCAGCCCCAGCATTTT.

In DNA, the CDR3 is TGTGCCAGCAGCTTAGTTAACAGTAAGTTGAACACTGAAGCTTTCTTT. Translated: CASSLVNSKLNTEAFF. V usage is TRBV7-8 and J usage is TRBJ1-1, with no clear D. V lost 1 base to trimming and J lost 0 bases, with 12 bases between them. This CDR3 is built from 16 residues. Germline V gene data show CDR1 as SGHVS and CDR2 as FQNEAQ.

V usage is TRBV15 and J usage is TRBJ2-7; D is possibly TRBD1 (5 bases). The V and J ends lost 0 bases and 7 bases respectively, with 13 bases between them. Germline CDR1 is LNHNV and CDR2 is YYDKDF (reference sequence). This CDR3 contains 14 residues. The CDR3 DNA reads TGTGCCACCAGCAGAGAGGGGCAGTTGGAGGAGCAGTACTTC. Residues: CATSREGQLEEQYF.

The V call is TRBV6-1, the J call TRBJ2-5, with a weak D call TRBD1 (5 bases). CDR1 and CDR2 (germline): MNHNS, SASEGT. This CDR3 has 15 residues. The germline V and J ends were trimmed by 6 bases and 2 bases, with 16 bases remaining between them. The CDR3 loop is CASSQGVSPQETQYF. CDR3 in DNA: TGTGCCAGCAGCCAAGGGGTTAGCCCGCAAGAGACCCAGTACTTC.

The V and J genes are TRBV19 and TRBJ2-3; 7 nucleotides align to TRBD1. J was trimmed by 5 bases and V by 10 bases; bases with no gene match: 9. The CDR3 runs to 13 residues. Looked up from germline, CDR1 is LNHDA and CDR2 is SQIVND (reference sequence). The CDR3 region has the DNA TGTGCCACAGGGGAGACAGGGAGAGATACGCAGTATTTT. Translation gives CATGETGRDTQYF. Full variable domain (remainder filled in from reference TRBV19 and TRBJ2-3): DGGITQSPKYLFRKEGQNVTLSCEQNLNHDAMYWYRQDPGQGLRLIYYSQIVNDFQKGDIAEGYSVSREKKESFPLTVTSAQKNPTAFYLCATGETGRDTQYFGPGTRLTVL.

In DNA, the CDR3 is TGTGCCAGCAGCCCCGACAGACTCAATGGCTACACCTTC. This sequence encodes CASSPDRLNGYTF. The rearrangement links TRBV11-2 to TRBJ1-2; possibly TRBD1 for D (5 bases). CDR1 is SGHAT, CDR2 FQNNGV, per germline. Trimming pared 5 bases from V and 6 bases from J, leaving 13 bases between. This CDR3 comprises 13 residues. Combining the CDR3 with reference TRBV11-2 and TRBJ1-2 gives the whole variable domain EAGVAQSPRYKIIEKRQSVAFWCNPISGHATLYWYQQILGQGPKLLIQFQNNGVVDDSQLPKDRFSAERLKGVDSTLKIQPAKLEDSAVYLCASSPDRLNGYTFGSGTRLTVV.

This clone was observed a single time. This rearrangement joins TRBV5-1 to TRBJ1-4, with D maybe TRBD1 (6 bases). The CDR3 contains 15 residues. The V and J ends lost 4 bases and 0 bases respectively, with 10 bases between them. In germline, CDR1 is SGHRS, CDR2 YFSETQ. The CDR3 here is CASSAGTSTNEKLFF. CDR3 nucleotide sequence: TGCGCCAGCAGCGCCGGGACATCAACTAATGAAAAACTGTTTTTT.

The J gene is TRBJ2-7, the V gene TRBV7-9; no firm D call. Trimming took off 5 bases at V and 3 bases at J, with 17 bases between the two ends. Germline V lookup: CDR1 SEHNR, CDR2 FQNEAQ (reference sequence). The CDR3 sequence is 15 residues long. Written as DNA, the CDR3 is TGTGCCAGCAGCCCCGCGGAGCCTAGTCGCTACGAGCAGTACTTC. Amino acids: CASSPAEPSRYEQYF.

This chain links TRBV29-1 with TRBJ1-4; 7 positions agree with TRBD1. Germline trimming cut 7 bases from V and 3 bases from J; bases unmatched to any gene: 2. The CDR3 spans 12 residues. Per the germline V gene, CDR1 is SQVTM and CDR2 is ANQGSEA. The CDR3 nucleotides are TGCAGCGCAGGGGGAGCTAATGAAAAACTGTTTTTT. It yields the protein CSAGGANEKLFF. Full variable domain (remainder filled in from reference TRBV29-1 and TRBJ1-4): SAVISQKPSRDICQRGTSLTIQCQVDSQVTMMFWYRQQPGQSLTLIATANQGSEATYESGFVIDKFPISRPNLTFSTLTVSNMSPEDSSIYLCSAGGANEKLFFGSGTQLSVL.

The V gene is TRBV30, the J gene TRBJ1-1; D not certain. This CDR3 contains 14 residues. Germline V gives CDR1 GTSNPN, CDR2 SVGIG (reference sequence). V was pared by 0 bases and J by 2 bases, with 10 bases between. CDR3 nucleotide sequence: TGTGCCTGGAGTGTACACAGAAGAAACACTGAAGCTTTCTTT. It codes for CAWSVHRRNTEAFF. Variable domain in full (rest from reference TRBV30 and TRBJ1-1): SQTIHQWPATLVQPVGSPLSLECTVEGTSNPNLYWYRQAAGRGLQLLFYSVGIGQISSEVPQNLSASRPQDRQFILSSKKLLLSDSGFYLCAWSVHRRNTEAFFGQGTRLTVV.

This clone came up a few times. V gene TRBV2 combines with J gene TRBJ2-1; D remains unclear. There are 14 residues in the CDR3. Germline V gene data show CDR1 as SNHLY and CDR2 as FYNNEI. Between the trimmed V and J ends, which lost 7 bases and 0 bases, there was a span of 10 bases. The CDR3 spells CASIPQSSYNEQFF. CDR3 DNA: TGTGCCAGCATCCCACAAAGCTCCTACAATGAGCAGTTCTTC.

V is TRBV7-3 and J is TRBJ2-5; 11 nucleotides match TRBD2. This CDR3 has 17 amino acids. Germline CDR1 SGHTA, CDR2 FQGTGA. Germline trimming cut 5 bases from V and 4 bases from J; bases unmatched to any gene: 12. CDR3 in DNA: TGTGCCAGCAGCCCAGGGACTAGCGGAGTCGCCCCAGAGACCCAGTACTTC. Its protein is CASSPGTSGVAPETQYF.

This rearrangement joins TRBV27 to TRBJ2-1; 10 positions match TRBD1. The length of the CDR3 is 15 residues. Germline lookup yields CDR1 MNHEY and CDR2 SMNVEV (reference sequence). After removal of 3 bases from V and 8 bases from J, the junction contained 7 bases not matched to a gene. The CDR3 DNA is TGTGCCAGCAGTTTCCGGGACAGGGGTCGCGATGAGCAGTTCTTC. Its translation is CASSFRDRGRDEQFF.

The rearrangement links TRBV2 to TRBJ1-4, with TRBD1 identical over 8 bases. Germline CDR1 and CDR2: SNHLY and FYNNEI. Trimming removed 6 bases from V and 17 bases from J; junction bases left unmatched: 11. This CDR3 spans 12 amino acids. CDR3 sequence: CASRRIGDRNFF. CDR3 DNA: TGTGCCAGCAGGAGGATCGGGGACAGGAATTTTTTT.

CDR3 residues: CASRYITGNYGYTF. Written as DNA, the CDR3 is TGTGCCAGCAGGTATATAACAGGAAACTATGGCTACACCTTC. V gene TRBV28 combines with J gene TRBJ1-2; TRBD1 might be the D (5 bases). V lost 6 bases to trimming and J lost 2 bases, with 13 bases between them. Per germline, CDR1 MDHEN and CDR2 SYDVKM. There are 14 residues in the CDR3.

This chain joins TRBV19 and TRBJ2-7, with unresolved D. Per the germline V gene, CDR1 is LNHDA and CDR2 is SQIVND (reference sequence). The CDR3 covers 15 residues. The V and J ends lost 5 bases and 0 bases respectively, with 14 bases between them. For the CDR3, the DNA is TGTGCCAGTAGTCCTTCCTCAGCGAGCTCCTACGAGCAGTACTTC. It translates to CASSPSSASSYEQYF.

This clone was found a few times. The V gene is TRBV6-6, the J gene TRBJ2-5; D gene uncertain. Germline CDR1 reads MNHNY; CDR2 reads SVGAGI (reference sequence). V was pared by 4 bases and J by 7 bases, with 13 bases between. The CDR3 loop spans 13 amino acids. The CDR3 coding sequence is TGTGCCAGCAGTTCCCTGGCTCCCCCGACCCAGTACTTC. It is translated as CASSSLAPPTQYF.

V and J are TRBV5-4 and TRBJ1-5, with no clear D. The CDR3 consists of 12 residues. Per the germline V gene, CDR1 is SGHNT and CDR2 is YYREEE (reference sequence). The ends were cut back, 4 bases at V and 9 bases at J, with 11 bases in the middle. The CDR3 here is CASSLAGGPQHF. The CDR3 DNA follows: TGTGCCAGCAGCCTGGCAGGAGGGCCCCAGCATTTT.

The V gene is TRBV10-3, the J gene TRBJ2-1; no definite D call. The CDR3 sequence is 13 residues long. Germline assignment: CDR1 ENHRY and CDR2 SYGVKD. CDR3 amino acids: CAAGSSSYNEQFF. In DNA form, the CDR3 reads TGTGCTGCAGGTTCGAGCTCCTACAATGAGCAGTTCTTC.

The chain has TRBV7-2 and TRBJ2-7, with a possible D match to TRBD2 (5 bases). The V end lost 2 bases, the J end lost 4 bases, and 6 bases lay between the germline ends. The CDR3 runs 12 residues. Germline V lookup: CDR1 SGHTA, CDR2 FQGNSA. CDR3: CASSLTGYEQYF. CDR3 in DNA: TGTGCCAGCAGCTTAACGGGGTACGAGCAGTACTTC.

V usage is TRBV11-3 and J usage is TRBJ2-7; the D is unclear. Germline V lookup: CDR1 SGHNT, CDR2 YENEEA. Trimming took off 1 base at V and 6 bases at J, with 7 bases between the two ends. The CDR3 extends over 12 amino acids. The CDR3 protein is CASSLGVSEQYF. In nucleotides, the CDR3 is TGTGCCAGCAGCTTAGGAGTATCCGAGCAGTACTTC.